This T cell receptor beta chain stems from a study of lymphopenia after photon versus proton radiotherapy. Assay: immunoSEQ multiplex PCR; the TCRdb copy retains only in-frame clones and omits some. The table lists 55,000 to 70,000 clones, more than 75% of them singletons. The CDR3 runs to 15 residues. In germline, CDR1 is LGHNT, CDR2 FRNRAP. The J segment lost 5 bases and the V segment lost 4 bases, leaving 7 bases of the junction unmatched. Material: peripheral blood, obtained from a patient treated with proton-based radiotherapy. The V gene is TRBV12-5, the J gene TRBJ2-7; 11 nucleotides align to TRBD2. The source is an older man with esophageal cancer. CDR3 protein: CASGSSRLAGNEQYF. As DNA, the CDR3 is TGTGCTAGTGGTTCCTCGAGACTAGCGGGGAACGAGCAGTACTTC.